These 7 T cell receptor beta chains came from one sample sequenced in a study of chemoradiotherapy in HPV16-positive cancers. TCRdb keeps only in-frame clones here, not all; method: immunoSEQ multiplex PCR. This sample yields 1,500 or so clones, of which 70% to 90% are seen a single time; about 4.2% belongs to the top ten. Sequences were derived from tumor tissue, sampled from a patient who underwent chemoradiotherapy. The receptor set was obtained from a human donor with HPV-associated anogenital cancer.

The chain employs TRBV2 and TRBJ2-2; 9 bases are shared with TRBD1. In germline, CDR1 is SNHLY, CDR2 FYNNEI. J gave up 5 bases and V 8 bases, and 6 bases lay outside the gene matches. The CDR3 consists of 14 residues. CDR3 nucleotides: TGTGCCAGCGTCGGGACAGGGCTAACCGGGGAGCTGTTTTTT. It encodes CASVGTGLTGELFF.

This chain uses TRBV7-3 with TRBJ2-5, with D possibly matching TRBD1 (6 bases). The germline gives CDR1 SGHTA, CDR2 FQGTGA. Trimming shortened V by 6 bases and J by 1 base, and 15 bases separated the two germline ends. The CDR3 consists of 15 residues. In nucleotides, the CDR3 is TGTGCCAGCAGGCTTGGACAGACGCCCCAAGAGACCCAGTACTTC. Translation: CASRLGQTPQETQYF.

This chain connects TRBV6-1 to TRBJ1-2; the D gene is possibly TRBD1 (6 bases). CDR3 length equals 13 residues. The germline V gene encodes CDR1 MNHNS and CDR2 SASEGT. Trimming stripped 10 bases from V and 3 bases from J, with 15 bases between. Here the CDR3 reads CATYLRGDYGYTF. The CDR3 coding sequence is TGTGCCACATATTTAAGGGGGGACTATGGCTACACCTTC.

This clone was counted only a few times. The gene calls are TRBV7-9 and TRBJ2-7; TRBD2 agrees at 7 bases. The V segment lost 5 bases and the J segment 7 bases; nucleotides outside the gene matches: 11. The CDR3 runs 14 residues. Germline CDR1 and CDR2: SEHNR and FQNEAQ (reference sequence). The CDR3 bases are TGTGCCAGCAGCCCCCAAGCGGGAATGGGTGAGCAGTACTTC. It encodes CASSPQAGMGEQYF. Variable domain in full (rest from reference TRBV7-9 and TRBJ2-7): DTGVSQNPRHKITKRGQNVTFRCDPISEHNRLYWYRQTLGQGPEFLTYFQNEAQLEKSRLLSDRFSAERPKGSFSTLEIQRTEQGDSAMYLCASSPQAGMGEQYFGPGTRLTVT.

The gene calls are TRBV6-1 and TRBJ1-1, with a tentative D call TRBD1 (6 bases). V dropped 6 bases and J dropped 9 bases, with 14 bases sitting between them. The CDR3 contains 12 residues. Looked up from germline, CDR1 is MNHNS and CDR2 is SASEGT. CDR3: CASSPGGGKAFF. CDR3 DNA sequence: TGTGCCAGCAGCCCCGGGGGCGGGAAAGCTTTCTTT.

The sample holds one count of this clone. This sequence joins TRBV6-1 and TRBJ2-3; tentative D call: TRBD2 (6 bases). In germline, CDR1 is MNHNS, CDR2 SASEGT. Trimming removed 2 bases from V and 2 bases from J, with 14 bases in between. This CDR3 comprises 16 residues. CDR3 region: CASSEWRTNPTDTQYF. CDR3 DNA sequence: TGTGCCAGCAGTGAATGGAGGACTAACCCCACAGATACGCAGTATTTT.

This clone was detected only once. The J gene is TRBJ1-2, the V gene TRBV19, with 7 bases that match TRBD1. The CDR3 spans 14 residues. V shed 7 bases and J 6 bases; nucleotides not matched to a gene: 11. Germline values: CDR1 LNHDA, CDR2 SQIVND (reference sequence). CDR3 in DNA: TGTGCCAGTACCAAAAGGGACAGAAGGAATGGCTACACCTTC. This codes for CASTKRDRRNGYTF.